Below are 10 T cell receptor beta chains sequenced from a single sample in a study of CD8+ T cells in alopecia areata listed by TCRdb under 2018. Libraries were prepared through the immunoSEQ multiplex PCR assay. RNA was extracted from all samples and reverse transcribed into cDNA as template for TCR sequencing. TCRdb took over this immuneACCESS table, retaining in-frame rearrangements with V and J assigned. Such tables are incomplete; in checked studies, under half of the missing clones stem from an unresolved V gene, and the remainder is unexplained. Within this sample are a few hundred thousand clones, with roughly 66% of them counted one time only. About 1.2% of the sample comes from the top ten. Reading the label with the study, this specimen's treatment or condition is: oral pan-JAK inhibitor, 5-10 mg twice daily. The specimen was CD4+ T cells sorted from blood, collected between weeks 44 and 45, from a patient treated with tofacitinib. The receptors come from a human donor with alopecia areata.

CDR3 region: CASALDSGANVLTF. The CDR3 DNA sequence: TGCGCCAGCGCGTTGGACTCTGGGGCCAACGTCCTGACTTTC. The V and J genes are TRBV5-1 and TRBJ2-6; D is ambiguous. V gave up 7 bases and J gave up 0 bases, with 8 bases separating them. The CDR3 spans 14 residues. CDR1 and CDR2 from the germline V gene are SGHRS and YFSETQ.

V and J are TRBV27 and TRBJ1-1, with D unresolved. Looked up from germline, CDR1 is MNHEY and CDR2 is SMNVEV (reference sequence). CDR3 length: 12 amino acids. The germline V and J ends were trimmed by 3 bases and 7 bases, with 9 bases remaining between them. CDR3 sequence (DNA): TGTGCCAGCAGTTTTCTCTTGGGTGAAGCTTTCTTT. It encodes CASSFLLGEAFF.

The J gene is TRBJ1-4, the V gene TRBV7-2, with unresolved D. CDR1 is SGHTA and CDR2 is FQGNSA in the germline V gene. The CDR3 extends over 15 amino acids. V lost 0 bases to trimming and J lost 7 bases, with 12 bases between them. The DNA of the CDR3 is TGTGCCAGCAGCTTAGCGGTGAGGGATGGTGAAAAACTGTTTTTT. This gives the protein CASSLAVRDGEKLFF.

This chain joins TRBV5-1 and TRBJ1-4; no clear D gene. Germline CDR1 and CDR2: SGHRS and YFSETQ. This CDR3 has 15 residues. V shed 1 base and J shed 5 bases, with 12 bases lying between them. In DNA, the CDR3 is TGCGCCAGCAGCTTGTCCGCCGGACCAAATGAAAAACTGTTTTTT. Protein: CASSLSAGPNEKLFF.

This clone was picked up a small number of times. The chain recombines TRBV19 with TRBJ1-5; D is possibly TRBD1 (6 bases). V shed 7 bases and J shed 0 bases, with 10 bases lying between them. This CDR3 is 14 amino acids long. Germline V gene data show CDR1 as LNHDA and CDR2 as SQIVND (reference sequence). The DNA of the CDR3 is TGTGCCAGTACGGGGGCGAATAGCAATCAGCCCCAGCATTTT. Protein: CASTGANSNQPQHF.

V gene TRBV6-1 combines with J gene TRBJ2-1; TRBD2 matches at 7 bases. Germline CDR1 and CDR2: MNHNS and SASEGT. Germline trimming cut 8 bases from V and 2 bases from J; bases unmatched to any gene: 6. The CDR3 consists of 14 residues. CDR3 in amino acids: CASYGLVPYNEQFF. The CDR3 DNA is TGTGCCAGCTACGGACTAGTCCCCTACAATGAGCAGTTCTTC.

CDR3: CASSQGQRGAGTDTQYF. CDR3 sequence (DNA): TGCGCCAGCAGCCAAGGGCAGAGGGGAGCCGGCACAGATACGCAGTATTTT. The rearrangement links TRBV4-3 to TRBJ2-3; D is perhaps TRBD1 or TRBD2 (5 bases each). With 1 base removed from V and 1 base from J, the gap between germline ends came to 15 bases. Germline CDR1 reads LGHNA; CDR2 reads YSLEER. This CDR3 spans 17 amino acids.

This clone was observed a handful of times. The chain employs TRBV5-1 and TRBJ2-6; D is undetermined. The ends were cut back, 2 bases at V and 0 bases at J, with 12 bases in the middle. This CDR3 is 17 amino acids long. CDR1 and CDR2 (germline): SGHRS, YFSETQ. CDR3: CASSFSTSRSGANVLTF. In DNA form, the CDR3 reads TGCGCCAGCAGCTTCTCGACCAGCCGCTCTGGGGCCAACGTCCTGACTTTC.

The chain couples TRBV30 to TRBJ2-3; D might be TRBD2 (6 bases). This CDR3 contains 13 residues. V was cut by 0 bases and J by 5 bases, with 9 bases left in between. Germline lookup yields CDR1 GTSNPN and CDR2 SVGIG (reference sequence). This CDR3 is CAWSVKGGDTQYF. The DNA of the CDR3 is TGTGCCTGGAGTGTAAAGGGAGGAGATACGCAGTATTTT.

V gene TRBV30 combines with J gene TRBJ2-2; TRBD2 aligns across 12 bases. Germline values: CDR1 GTSNPN, CDR2 SVGIG (reference sequence). The V segment lost 1 base and the J segment 0 bases; nucleotides outside the gene matches: 3. CDR3 length: 17 residues. CDR3: CAWSGRLAGANTGELFF. The CDR3 DNA is TGTGCCTGGAGTGGCCGACTAGCGGGGGCGAACACCGGGGAGCTGTTTTTT.